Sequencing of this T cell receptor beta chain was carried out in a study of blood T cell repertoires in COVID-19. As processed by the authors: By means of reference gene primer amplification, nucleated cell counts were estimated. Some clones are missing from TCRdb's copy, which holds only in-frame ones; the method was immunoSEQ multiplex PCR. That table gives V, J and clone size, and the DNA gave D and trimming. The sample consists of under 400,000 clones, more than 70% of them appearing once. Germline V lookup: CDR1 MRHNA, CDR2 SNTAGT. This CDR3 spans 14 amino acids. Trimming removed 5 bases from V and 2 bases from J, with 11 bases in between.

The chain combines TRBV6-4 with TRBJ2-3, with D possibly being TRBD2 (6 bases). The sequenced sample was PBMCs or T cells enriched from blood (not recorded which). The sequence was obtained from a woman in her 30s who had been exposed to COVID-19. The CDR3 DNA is TGTGCCAGCAGTACCGGGAGCTTCACAGATACGCAGTATTTT. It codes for CASSTGSFTDTQYF.